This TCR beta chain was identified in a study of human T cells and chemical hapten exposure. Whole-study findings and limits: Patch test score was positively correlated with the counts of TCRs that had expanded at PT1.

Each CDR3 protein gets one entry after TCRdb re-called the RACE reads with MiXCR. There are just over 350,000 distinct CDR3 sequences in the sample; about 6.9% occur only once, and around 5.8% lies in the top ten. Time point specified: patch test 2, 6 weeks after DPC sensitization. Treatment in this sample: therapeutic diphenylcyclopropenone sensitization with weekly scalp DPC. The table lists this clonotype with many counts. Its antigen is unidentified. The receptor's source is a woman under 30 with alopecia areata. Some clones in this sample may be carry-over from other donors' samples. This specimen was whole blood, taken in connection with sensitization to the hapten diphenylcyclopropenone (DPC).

The CDR3, as DNA: TGCAGCGTTGCGGGACAGCAAAACACTGAAGCTTTCTTT. Its translation: CSVAGQQNTEAFF. The J gene is TRBJ1-1, the V gene TRBV29-1, with 7 bases lining up with TRBD1. CDR1 and CDR2 from the germline V gene are SQVTM and ANQGSEA. Germline trimming cut 4 bases from V and 2 bases from J; bases unmatched to any gene: 4. This CDR3 spans 13 amino acids.